This entry lists 15 T cell receptor beta chains sequenced from one sample in a study of T cells after yellow fever vaccination. TCRdb ran MiXCR on the 5' RACE reads and lists one entry per CDR3 protein. The repertoire has some 350,000 distinct CDR3 sequences, 11% of them found once; the top ten carry less than 20%. Sequenced here: PBMCs, sampled on the day of the first yellow fever vaccination. The receptors were sampled from a man aged 18 to 29 who received the YFV17D yellow fever vaccine.

The rearrangement links TRBV25-1 to TRBJ1-1, with D maybe TRBD1 (5 bases). CDR1 and CDR2 (germline): MGHDK, SYGVNS. This CDR3 has 13 amino acids. V was pared by 5 bases and J by 6 bases, with 13 bases between. CDR3 region: CASSPAGRPEAFF. The CDR3 bases are TGTGCCAGCAGTCCAGCAGGGCGCCCTGAAGCTTTCTTT.

A few counts support this clonotype. The CDR3 DNA sequence: TGTGCCAGCAAGTACTATGCTAGCGGGGTGATTTCTGAGCAGTACGTC. Translating it yields CASKYYASGVISEQYV. This chain links TRBV5-6 with TRBJ2-7; 9 nucleotides align to TRBD2. Trimming at V came to 6 bases and at J to 7 bases, leaving 17 bases not matched to a gene. CDR3 length: 16 residues. Germline loops: CDR1 SGHDT, CDR2 YYEEEE.

This chain uses TRBV7-2 with TRBJ2-1; D ambiguous. CDR1 SGHTA and CDR2 FQGNSA come from the germline V gene. V lost 1 base and J lost 9, with 7 bases in between. CDR3 length: 12 residues. CDR3: CASSLVSFEQFF. Written as DNA, the CDR3 is TGTGCCAGCAGCTTAGTAAGTTTTGAGCAGTTCTTC.

The chain combines TRBV7-6 with TRBJ2-2, with a possible D match to TRBD1 (6 bases). V lost 1 base and J 2 bases, leaving 14 bases between the germline ends. The CDR3 totals 17 residues. The germline CDR1 and CDR2 sequences are SGHVS and FNYEAQ. The CDR3 here is CASSLVSLRGNTGELFF. CDR3 nucleotide sequence: TGTGCCAGCAGCTTAGTAAGCCTCAGGGGTAACACCGGGGAGCTGTTTTTT.

In this sample, this clonotype turned up a few times. A junction boundary mismatches the germline segment, possibly from a read error. J is TRBJ2-1 and V is TRBV5-6; 7 nucleotides agree with TRBD2. CDR3 length: 12 residues. CDR1 and CDR2 from the germline V gene are SGHDT and YYEEEE. CDR3 coding DNA: TGCGCCAGCAGCTACCCTAGCGGCGAGCAGTTCTTC. Amino acid sequence: CASSYPSGEQFF.

This clonotype was seen only a few times. The J gene is TRBJ1-2, the V gene TRBV4-1; D might be TRBD1 (5 bases). CDR3 length: 15 amino acids. V lost 1 base, J lost 5 bases, and 14 bases lay in between. Germline V CDR1 and CDR2: MGHRA, YSYEKL. CDR3 loop: CASSQASTGGYGYTF. DNA of the CDR3: TGCGCCAGCAGCCAAGCTTCTACAGGCGGATATGGCTACACCTTC.

The J gene is TRBJ2-2, the V gene TRBV25-1; D gene uncertain. The germline V gene has CDR1 MGHDK and CDR2 SYGVNS. This CDR3 region has 13 residues. The V gene lost 6 bases and the J gene lost 2 bases, with 7 bases spanning the gap. In nucleotides, the CDR3 is TGTGCCAGCAGGGCTTTTAACACCGGGGAGCTGTTTTTT. Translating gives CASRAFNTGELFF.

This clonotype has at least ten counts. J is TRBJ2-4 and V is TRBV7-2, with D unclear. CDR1 and CDR2 (germline): SGHTA, FQGNSA. The CDR3 is 14 residues long. V lost 4 bases, J lost 0 bases, and 7 bases lay in between. The CDR3 loop reads CASSSQIAKNIQYF. As DNA, the CDR3 is TGTGCCAGCAGCTCCCAAATAGCCAAAAACATTCAGTACTTC.

This clonotype was found a few times. The genes are TRBV7-2 and TRBJ2-7; TRBD1 agrees at 9 bases. V lost 2 bases and J lost 7; bases outside the gene matches: 6. The germline V gene encodes CDR1 SGHTA and CDR2 FQGNSA. CDR3 length equals 14 residues. CDR3 nucleotides: TGTGCCAGCAGCTTAATACAGGGGGCGGGTGAGCAGTACGTC. This codes for CASSLIQGAGEQYV.

This clonotype was seen a handful of times. The chain recombines TRBV9 with TRBJ1-3; perhaps TRBD1 as D (5 bases). The V and J ends lost 0 bases and 1 base respectively, with 5 bases between them. The CDR3 is made up of 14 amino acids. Germline V lookup: CDR1 SGDLS, CDR2 YYNGEE. The DNA for the CDR3 is TGTGCCAGCAGCGTAGGACAGTCTGGAAACACCATATATTTT. Translated: CASSVGQSGNTIYF.

There are a few counts of this clonotype. The chain joins TRBV10-3 to TRBJ2-7, with TRBD1 as a possible D gene (6 bases). CDR1 is ENHRY, CDR2 SYGVKD, per germline. V was pared by 6 bases and J by 4 bases, with 13 bases between. CDR3 length: 13 amino acids. The CDR3 region has the DNA TGTGCCATCAGGGGACAACAAGTTTACGAGCAGTACTTC. Encoded protein: CAIRGQQVYEQYF.

Only a few counts were recorded for this clonotype. This chain uses TRBV15 with TRBJ1-1; D possibly corresponds to TRBD1 (5 bases). The CDR3 is 16 amino acids. Germline CDR1 LNHNV, CDR2 YYDKDF (reference sequence). The germline V and J ends were trimmed by 3 bases and 4 bases, with 18 bases remaining between them. The chain's CDR3 is CATSRLGWGGTTEAFF. The DNA for the CDR3 is TGTGCCACCAGCAGGTTGGGGTGGGGGGGGACCACTGAAGCTTTCTTT.

This chain links TRBV12-3 or TRBV12-4 with TRBJ1-2; D is unclear. The CDR3 length is 12 residues. The V end lost 3 bases, the J end lost 11 bases, and 13 bases lay between the germline ends. The CDR3 sequence: CASSFVTAGYTF. The CDR3 nucleotides read TGTGCCAGCAGTTTTGTTACTGCAGGATACACCTTC.

V is TRBV29-1 and J is TRBJ2-7; no clear D. This CDR3 spans 12 amino acids. CDR1 is SQVTM, CDR2 ANQGSEA, per germline. The V end was cut by 7 bases, the J end by 2 bases, with 12 bases between. CDR3 DNA: TGCAGCGCCGTCGGGCCAACCTACGAGCAGTACTTC. This gives the protein CSAVGPTYEQYF.

This clonotype was observed a handful of times. The chain joins TRBV12-3 or TRBV12-4 to TRBJ2-5; D possibly uses TRBD1 or TRBD2 (7 bases each). The CDR3 extends over 16 amino acids. The ends were cut back, 3 bases at V and 4 bases at J, with 18 bases in the middle. The CDR3: CASSLGQGGPLETQYF. The CDR3 DNA sequence: TGTGCCAGCAGTTTGGGCCAGGGGGGGCCTTTAGAGACCCAGTACTTC.